This T cell receptor beta chain is drawn from a study of T cell changes during pregnancy in multiple sclerosis. Germline CDR1 reads SGDLS; CDR2 reads YYNGEE. Trimming took off 5 bases at V and 5 bases at J, with 13 bases between the two ends. This CDR3 contains 13 residues. TCRdb's copy holds only in-frame clones and misses some; the assay was immunoSEQ multiplex PCR. The data show 64,000 or so clones, around 96% seen once. The clonotype originates from a female donor with multiple sclerosis, enrolled in a pregnancy study. The V call is TRBV9, the J call TRBJ2-5; a weak D match, TRBD2 (5 bases). This material consisted of CD8+ T cells from peripheral blood mononuclear cells, taken after pregnancy. CDR3 sequence reads: CASRPGNSETQYF. The CDR3 coding sequence is TGTGCCAGCAGGCCGGGAAATTCGGAGACCCAGTACTTC.